This T cell receptor beta chain was captured by sequencing in a study of spatial heterogeneity in lung cancer. Using its own MiXCR run on the 5' RACE reads, TCRdb lists one record per CDR3 protein. The sample has approximately 3,000 distinct CDR3 sequences; about an eighth are singletons. Time point here: sample taken at primary tumor resection. Study-level results: It was found that expanded intratumoral alpha and beta TCR counts tracked tumor mutation counts.

This CDR3 contains 15 residues. The germline CDR1 and CDR2 sequences are KGHDR and SFDVKD. V lost 6 bases to trimming and J lost 8 bases, with 19 bases between them. This clonotype is termed medium-sized. Its antigen remains unknown. The chain couples TRBV24-1 to TRBJ2-1; maybe TRBD2 (6 bases). Sequencing was performed on lung tumor tissue, taken at surgery. This clonotype was sampled from a male donor with early-stage non-small cell lung cancer. The CDR3 DNA follows: TGTGCCACCAGTAGCGAGCGGGTAAGGGGACATGAGCAGTTCTTC. Amino acids: CATSSERVRGHEQFF.